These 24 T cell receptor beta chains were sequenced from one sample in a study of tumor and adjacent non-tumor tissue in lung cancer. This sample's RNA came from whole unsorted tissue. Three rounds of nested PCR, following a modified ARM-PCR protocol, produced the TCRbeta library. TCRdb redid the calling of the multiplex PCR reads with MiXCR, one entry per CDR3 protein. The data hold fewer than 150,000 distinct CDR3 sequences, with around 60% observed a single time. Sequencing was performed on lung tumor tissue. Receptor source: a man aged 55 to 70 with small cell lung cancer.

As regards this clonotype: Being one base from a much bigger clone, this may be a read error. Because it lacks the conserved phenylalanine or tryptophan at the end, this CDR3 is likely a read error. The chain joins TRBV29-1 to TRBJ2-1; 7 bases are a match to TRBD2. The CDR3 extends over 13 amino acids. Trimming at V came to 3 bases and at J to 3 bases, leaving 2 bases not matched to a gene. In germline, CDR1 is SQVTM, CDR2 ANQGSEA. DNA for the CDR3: TGCAGCGTTGAGGGACTAATCTACAATGAGCAGTTCTTA. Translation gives CSVEGLIYNEQFL.

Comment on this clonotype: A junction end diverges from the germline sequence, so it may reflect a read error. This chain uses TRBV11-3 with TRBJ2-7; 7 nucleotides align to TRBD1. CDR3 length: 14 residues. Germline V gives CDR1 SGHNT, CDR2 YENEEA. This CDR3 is CTSSPDRELCEQYF. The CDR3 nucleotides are TGTACCAGCAGCCCAGACAGGGAGTTGTGCGAGCAGTACTTC.

CDR3 DNA sequence: TGTGCCAGCAGCCCACTGGGGCTTCCCTTAGGCGAGCAGTACGTC. Its translation is CASSPLGLPLGEQYV. The genes are TRBV6-2 or TRBV6-3 and TRBJ2-7; D is perhaps TRBD1 (5 bases). This CDR3 region has 15 residues. In germline, CDR1 is MNHEY, CDR2 SVGEGT. V was clipped by 6 bases and J by 6 bases, with 21 bases between them.

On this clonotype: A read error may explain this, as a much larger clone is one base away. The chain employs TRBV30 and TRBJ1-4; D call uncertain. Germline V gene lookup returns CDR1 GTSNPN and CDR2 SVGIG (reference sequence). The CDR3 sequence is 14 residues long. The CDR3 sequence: CDWNLGAVNEKLFF. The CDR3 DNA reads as TGTGACTGGAATCTAGGAGCCGTTAATGAAAAACTGTTTTTT.

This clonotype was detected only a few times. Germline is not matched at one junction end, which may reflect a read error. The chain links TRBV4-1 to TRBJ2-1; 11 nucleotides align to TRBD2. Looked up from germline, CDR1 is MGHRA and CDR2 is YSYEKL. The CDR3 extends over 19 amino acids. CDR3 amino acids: CASSQEGLAGGFFDNEQSF. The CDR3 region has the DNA TGCGCCAGCAGCCAAGAAGGGCTAGCGGGAGGTTTTTTCGACAATGAGCAGTCCTTC.

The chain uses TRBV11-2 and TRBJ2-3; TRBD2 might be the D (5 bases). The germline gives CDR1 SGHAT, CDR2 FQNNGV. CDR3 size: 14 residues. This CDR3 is CTSSLASETDTQYF. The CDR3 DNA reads TGTACTAGTAGCTTAGCGAGTGAAACAGATACGCAGTATTTT.

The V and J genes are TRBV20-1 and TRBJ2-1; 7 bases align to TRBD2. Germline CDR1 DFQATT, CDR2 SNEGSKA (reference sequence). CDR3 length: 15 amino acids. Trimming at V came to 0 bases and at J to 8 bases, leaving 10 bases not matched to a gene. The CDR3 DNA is TGCAGTGCTAGAGATTTCGGACTAGGACTGGATGAGCAGTTCTTC. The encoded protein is CSARDFGLGLDEQFF.

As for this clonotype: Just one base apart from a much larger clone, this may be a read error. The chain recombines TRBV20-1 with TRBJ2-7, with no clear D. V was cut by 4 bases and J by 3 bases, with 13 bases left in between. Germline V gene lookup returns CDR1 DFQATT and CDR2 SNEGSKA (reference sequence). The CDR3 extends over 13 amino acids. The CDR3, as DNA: TGCAGTGCTAACGGCGAAGGCTACTACGAGCAGTACTTC. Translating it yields CSANGEGYYEQYF.

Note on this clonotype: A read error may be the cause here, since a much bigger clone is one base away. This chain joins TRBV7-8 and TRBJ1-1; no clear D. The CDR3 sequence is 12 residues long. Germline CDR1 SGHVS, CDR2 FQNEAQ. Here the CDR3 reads CASSPSTVEAIF. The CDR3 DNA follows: TGTGCCAGCAGCCCCTCGACGGTTGAAGCTATCTTT.

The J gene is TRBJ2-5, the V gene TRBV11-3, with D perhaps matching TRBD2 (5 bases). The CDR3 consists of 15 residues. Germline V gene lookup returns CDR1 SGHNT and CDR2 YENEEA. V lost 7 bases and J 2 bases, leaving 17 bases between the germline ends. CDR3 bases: TGTGCCAGCAACTCCACGGGGTGGATACAAGAGACCCAGTACTTC. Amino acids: CASNSTGWIQETQYF.

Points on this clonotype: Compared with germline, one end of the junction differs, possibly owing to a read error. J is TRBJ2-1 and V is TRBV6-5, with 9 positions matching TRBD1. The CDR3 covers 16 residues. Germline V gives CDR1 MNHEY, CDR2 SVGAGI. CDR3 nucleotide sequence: TGTGCCAACAGTTACACACCGGGACAGGGATATAATGAGCAGTTCTTC. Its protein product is CANSYTPGQGYNEQFF.

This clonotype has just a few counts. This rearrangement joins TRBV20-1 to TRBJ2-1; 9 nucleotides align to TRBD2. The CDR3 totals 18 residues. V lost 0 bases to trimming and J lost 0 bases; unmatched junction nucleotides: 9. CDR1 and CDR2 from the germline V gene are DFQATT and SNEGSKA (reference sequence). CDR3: CSARDPGTSRSSYNEQFF. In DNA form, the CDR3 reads TGCAGTGCTAGAGACCCCGGGACTAGCCGTAGCTCCTACAATGAGCAGTTCTTC.

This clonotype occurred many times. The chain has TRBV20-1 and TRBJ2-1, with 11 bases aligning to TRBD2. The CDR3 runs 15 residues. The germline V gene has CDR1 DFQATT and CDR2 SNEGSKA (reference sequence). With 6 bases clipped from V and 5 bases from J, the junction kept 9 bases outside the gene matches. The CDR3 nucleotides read TGCAGTGCCACAATAGCGGGAGGGACGCACAATGAGCAGTTCTTC. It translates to CSATIAGGTHNEQFF.

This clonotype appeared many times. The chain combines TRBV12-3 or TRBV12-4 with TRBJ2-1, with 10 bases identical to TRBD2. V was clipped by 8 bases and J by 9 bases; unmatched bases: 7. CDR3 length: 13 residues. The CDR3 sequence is CASGAGGFVEQFF. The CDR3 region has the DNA TGTGCCAGCGGAGCGGGAGGGTTTGTTGAGCAGTTCTTC.

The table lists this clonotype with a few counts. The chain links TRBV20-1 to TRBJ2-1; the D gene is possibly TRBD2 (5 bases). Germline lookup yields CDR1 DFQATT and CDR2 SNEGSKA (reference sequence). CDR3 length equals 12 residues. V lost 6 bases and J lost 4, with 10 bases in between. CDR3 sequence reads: CSALTGYNEQFF. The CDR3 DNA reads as TGCAGTGCCCTCACGGGATACAATGAGCAGTTCTTC.

The CDR3 protein is CARRYGRSYGYTF. The CDR3 nucleotides are TGTGCCAGGAGATACGGCAGGAGCTATGGCTACACCTTC. The V gene is TRBV6-2 or TRBV6-3, the J gene TRBJ1-2; D uncertain. From germline, CDR1 is MNHEY and CDR2 SVGEGT. The CDR3 length is 13 residues. V was trimmed by 9 bases and J by 4 bases, leaving 15 bases between them.

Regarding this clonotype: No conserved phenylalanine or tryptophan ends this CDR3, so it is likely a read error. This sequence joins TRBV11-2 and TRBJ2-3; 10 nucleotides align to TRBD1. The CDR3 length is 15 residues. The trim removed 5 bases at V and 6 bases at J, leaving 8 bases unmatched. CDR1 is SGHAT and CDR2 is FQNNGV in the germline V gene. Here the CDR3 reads CASSPRDRGSDTQYL. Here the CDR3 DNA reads TGTGCCAGCAGCCCCCGGGACAGGGGATCGGATACGCAGTATTTG.

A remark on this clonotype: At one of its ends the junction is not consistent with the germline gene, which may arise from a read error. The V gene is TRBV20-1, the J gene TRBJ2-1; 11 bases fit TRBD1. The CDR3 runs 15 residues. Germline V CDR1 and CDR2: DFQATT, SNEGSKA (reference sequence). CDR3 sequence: CSARGTGGSYDEQFF. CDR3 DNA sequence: TGCAGTGCTAGGGGGACAGGGGGTTCCTACGATGAGCAGTTCTTC.

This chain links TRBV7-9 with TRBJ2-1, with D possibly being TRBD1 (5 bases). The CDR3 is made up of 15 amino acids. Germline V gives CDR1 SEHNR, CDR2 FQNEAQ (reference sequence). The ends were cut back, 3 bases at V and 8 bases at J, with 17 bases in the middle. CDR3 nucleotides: TGTGCCAGCAGCTTTAACGGTAGGGGAATCCATGAGCAGTTCTTC. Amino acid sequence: CASSFNGRGIHEQFF.

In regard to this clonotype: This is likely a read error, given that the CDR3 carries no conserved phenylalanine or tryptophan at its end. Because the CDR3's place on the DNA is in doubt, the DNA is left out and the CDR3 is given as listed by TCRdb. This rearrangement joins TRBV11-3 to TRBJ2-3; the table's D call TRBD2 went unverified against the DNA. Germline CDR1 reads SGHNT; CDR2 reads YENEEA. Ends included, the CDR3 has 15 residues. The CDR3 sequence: CASSFTSGSLDTRYL.

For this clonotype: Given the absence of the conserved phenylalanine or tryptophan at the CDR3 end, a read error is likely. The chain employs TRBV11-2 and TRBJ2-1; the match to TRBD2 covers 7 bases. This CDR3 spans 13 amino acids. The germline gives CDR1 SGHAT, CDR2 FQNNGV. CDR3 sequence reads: CVSSPRLANEQFL. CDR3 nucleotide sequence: TGTGTCAGCAGCCCAAGACTAGCCAATGAGCAGTTCCTC.

The CDR3: CSASQHSGTSGYGTQYF. CDR3 DNA: TGCAGTGCCAGCCAGCATAGCGGGACTTCAGGTTATGGGACCCAGTACTTC. This chain connects TRBV20-1 to TRBJ2-5, with TRBD2 matching over 8 bases. Germline-derived CDR1 and CDR2 are DFQATT and SNEGSKA (reference sequence). The trim removed 6 bases at V and 7 bases at J, leaving 22 bases unmatched. The CDR3 has 17 amino acids.

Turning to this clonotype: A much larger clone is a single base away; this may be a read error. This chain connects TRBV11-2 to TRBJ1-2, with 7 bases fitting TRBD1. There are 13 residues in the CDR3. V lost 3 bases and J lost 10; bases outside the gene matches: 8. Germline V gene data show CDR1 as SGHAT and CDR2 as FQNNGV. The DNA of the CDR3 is TGTGCCAGCAGCTTTGGAGGGGGCGAGGACTACACCTTC. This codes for CASSFGGGEDYTF.

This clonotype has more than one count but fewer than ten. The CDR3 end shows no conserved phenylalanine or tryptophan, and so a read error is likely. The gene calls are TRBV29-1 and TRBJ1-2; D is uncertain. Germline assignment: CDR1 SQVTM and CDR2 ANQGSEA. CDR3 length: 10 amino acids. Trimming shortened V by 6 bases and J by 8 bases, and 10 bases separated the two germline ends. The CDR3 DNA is TGCAGCGTCCTCGGCCCGGGCTACACCATC. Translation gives CSVLGPGYTI.